The sequence of this T cell receptor (beta chain) was determined in a study of blood T cell repertoires in COVID-19 (TCRdb year 2020). With regard to the full study: The collaborator samples originated in the United States, Italy and Spain and spanned the acute and convalescent phases of COVID-19. The repertoires were made available in a free public database intended to serve as a resource for research on the immune response to SARS-CoV-2. The sample metadata nearly always contained a de-identified subject ID, COVID-19 status, age in years and sex. The material from the prospective study consisted of cDNA or gDNA derived from T cells, B-cell-depleted T cells, or PBMCs. Samples were obtained from the ongoing ImmuneRACE study (first 160 participants) and from over 1,000 subjects provided by 6 global collaborators. Where HLA class I and class II types were available, the types were taken from metadata supplied by the sample provider, not from assay-based typing. Deeply sampled blood TCRbeta repertoires from subjects exposed to, actively infected with, or recovered from COVID-19 were included in the dataset.

As regards this clone: Its antigen specificity is not known. Base qualities are not at hand, and no much larger clone is one base apart.

TCRbeta CDR3 regions were amplified from genomic DNA using the immunoSEQ Assay, a bias-controlled multiplex PCR. On the authors' methods: The number of nucleated cells in each sample was estimated by amplification of reference gene primers within the assay. Sequence reads were collapsed and filtered to measure the absolute abundance of every unique TCRbeta CDR3 rearrangement. For each sample, productive Simpson clonality was calculated as the square root of Simpson's diversity index across productive rearrangements. Imported from immuneACCESS, the table was reduced by TCRdb to in-frame sequences with V and J called. These copies leave out some clones; in studies compared against another copy, an unresolved V gene accounts for under half, and the cause of the remainder is not known. The V and J calls and clone size are taken from that table; D and trimming were inferred from the DNA. A total of a few hundred thousand clones appear in this sample, 85% of them only once. Roughly 20% of the sample is taken by the ten largest.

The study at large found these results: Clinical and demographic metadata were provided uncurated, with the amount varying by source and participant.

Enrolling through a virtual design, the prospective study's participants ranged in age from about 18 to 89 years and lived across approximately 25 United States geographic areas. Cohort assignment in the prospective study relied on participant-reported clinical history from a screening survey and a study questionnaire. ImmuneRACE Cohort 3 recovered participants were defined by two consecutive negative NP/OP PCR tests, healthcare professional clearance, or symptom resolution. Each participant in the prospective study had whole blood, serum and a nasopharyngeal or oropharyngeal swab collected by mobile phlebotomists. Over a 2-month period, participants in the prospective study had the option of providing additional blood draws and questionnaires. Prospective study blood samples were shipped either frozen or at room temperature before DNA extraction. The junction carries 13 bases between V and J, which are trimmed by 0 bases and 4 bases respectively. Per the germline V gene (reference sequence), GTSNPN is the CDR1 and SVGIG is the CDR2. The CDR3 goes from the cysteine to the phenylalanine over 14 residues. Left in the record is the CDR3 DNA by itself, 42 bases read in frame from the first base.

The sequence derives from a man in his forties who had recovered from COVID-19. Material: PBMCs or T cells enriched from blood (not recorded which). This chain joins TRBV30 to TRBJ2-7; a weak D assignment points to TRBD2 (6 bases agree). Read as DNA, the sequence is TGTGCCTGGAGTGTGGTCGCGGCGGGATACGAGCAGTACTTC. Its amino acids are CAWSVVAAGYEQYF. When the CDR3 is completed using the reference TRBV30 and TRBJ2-7 genes on either side, the full variable domain is SQTIHQWPATLVQPVGSPLSLECTVEGTSNPNLYWYRQAAGRGLQLLFYSVGIGQISSEVPQNLSASRPQDRQFILSSKKLLLSDSGFYLCAWSVVAAGYEQYFGPGTRLTVT.